These T cell receptor beta chains were read from a single sample in a study of T cells in Graves' hyperthyroidism and ophthalmopathy. TCRdb recomputed calls from the multiplex PCR reads with MiXCR, one row per CDR3 protein. The top ten hold around 15% of the sample, which has approximately 720,000 distinct CDR3 sequences, approximately 18% seen once. Sequenced sample: blood. Receptor source: a woman between 50 and 59 years old with Graves' hyperthyroidism that later progressed to Graves' ophthalmopathy. The CDR3 runs from the conserved cysteine through the conserved F or W. A D gene is named only where the DNA matches it firmly.

J gene: TRBJ2-1
D gene: TRBD2
V gene: TRBV9
CDR3 protein: CASSVRLATEQFF

J gene: TRBJ1-5
D gene: -
V gene: TRBV19
CDR3 protein: CASRTRPGESNQPQHF

J gene: TRBJ2-3
D gene: -
V gene: TRBV19
CDR3 protein: CASRTSGVTTDTQYF

J gene: TRBJ1-2
D gene: -
V gene: TRBV6-1
CDR3 protein: CASTPRERRPNYGYTF

J gene: TRBJ1-3
D gene: -
V gene: TRBV6-2/TRBV6-3
CDR3 protein: CASSSKRGSRFGNTIYF

J gene: TRBJ2-1
D gene: -
V gene: TRBV18
CDR3 protein: CASSPGAPYNEQFF

J gene: TRBJ2-5
D gene: -
V gene: TRBV9
CDR3 protein: CASSAKDGRETQYF

J gene: TRBJ1-1
D gene: TRBD1
V gene: TRBV19
CDR3 protein: CASSMTGGFRMVAFF

J gene: TRBJ2-4
D gene: -
V gene: TRBV4-1
CDR3 protein: CASSQDLTTIAKNIQYF

J gene: TRBJ1-3
D gene: -
V gene: TRBV4-1
CDR3 protein: CASSQQTGFDTIYF

J gene: TRBJ2-3
D gene: -
V gene: TRBV7-9
CDR3 protein: CASSKLGADTDTQYF

J gene: TRBJ1-3
D gene: -
V gene: TRBV18
CDR3 protein: CASSPRQSPGNTIYF

J gene: TRBJ2-1
D gene: -
V gene: TRBV5-1
CDR3 protein: CASSLIRGGSYNEQFF

J gene: TRBJ2-7
D gene: -
V gene: TRBV12-3/TRBV12-4
CDR3 protein: CASKITGQYGEQYF

J gene: TRBJ2-7
D gene: TRBD1
V gene: TRBV5-1
CDR3 protein: CASSSSYRTGGSGEQYF

J gene: TRBJ1-1
D gene: -
V gene: TRBV3-1
CDR3 protein: CASSQIRFAGPLNTEAFF

J gene: TRBJ2-3
D gene: -
V gene: TRBV9
CDR3 protein: CASSGDSTTDTQYF

J gene: TRBJ2-1
D gene: TRBD1
V gene: TRBV30
CDR3 protein: CAWSPGQGPYNEQFF

J gene: TRBJ1-1
D gene: -
V gene: TRBV30
CDR3 protein: CAWCGSMNTEAFF

J gene: TRBJ2-5
D gene: -
V gene: TRBV5-4
CDR3 protein: CASSLAATEETQYF

J gene: TRBJ1-5
D gene: -
V gene: TRBV18
CDR3 protein: CASSDRTGITNQPQHF

J gene: TRBJ1-5
D gene: TRBD1
V gene: TRBV6-1
CDR3 protein: CASRDRGRQPQHF

J gene: TRBJ1-4
D gene: -
V gene: TRBV24-1
CDR3 protein: CATSDPPTGRTNEKLFF

J gene: TRBJ2-1
D gene: -
V gene: TRBV7-6
CDR3 protein: CASSLANYRDEQFF

J gene: TRBJ2-1
D gene: -
V gene: TRBV20-1
CDR3 protein: CSANPLTGTDEQFF

J gene: TRBJ2-2
D gene: -
V gene: TRBV3-1
CDR3 protein: CASSQEAAGSAGELFF

J gene: TRBJ1-2
D gene: TRBD1
V gene: TRBV2
CDR3 protein: CASKPDRGRYGYTF

J gene: TRBJ2-7
D gene: TRBD2
V gene: TRBV2
CDR3 protein: CASSSGSGGPYEQYF

J gene: TRBJ1-1
D gene: TRBD1
V gene: TRBV19
CDR3 protein: CASSLSGGLQGYTEAFF

J gene: TRBJ1-5
D gene: -
V gene: TRBV7-8
CDR3 protein: CASSLYAVSNQPQHF

J gene: TRBJ2-1
D gene: TRBD2
V gene: TRBV15
CDR3 protein: CATSSPSGGASYNEQFF

J gene: TRBJ1-2
D gene: -
V gene: TRBV5-1
CDR3 protein: CASSLSLLGGYTF

J gene: TRBJ2-5
D gene: TRBD1
V gene: TRBV11-3
CDR3 protein: CASSSGQGTQYF

J gene: TRBJ1-6
D gene: -
V gene: TRBV3-1
CDR3 protein: CASRSLAGMSSPLHF

J gene: TRBJ1-2
D gene: -
V gene: TRBV5-1
CDR3 protein: CASSLENRRRGFYGYTF